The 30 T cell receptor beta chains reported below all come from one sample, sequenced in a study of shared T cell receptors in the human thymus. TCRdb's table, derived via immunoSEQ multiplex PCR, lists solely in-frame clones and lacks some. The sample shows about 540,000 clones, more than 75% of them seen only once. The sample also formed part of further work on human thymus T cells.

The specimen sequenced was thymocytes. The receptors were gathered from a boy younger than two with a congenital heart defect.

For the CDR3, the DNA is TGTGCCTGGAGTGGGACTAGCGGGGGGGCGAACACCGGGGAGCTGTTTTTT. This codes for CAWSGTSGGANTGELFF. V usage is TRBV30 and J usage is TRBJ2-2; 15 bases map to TRBD2. The J segment lost 0 bases and the V segment lost 1 base, leaving 0 bases of the junction unmatched. Germline V CDR1 and CDR2: GTSNPN, SVGIG (reference sequence). The CDR3 covers 17 residues.

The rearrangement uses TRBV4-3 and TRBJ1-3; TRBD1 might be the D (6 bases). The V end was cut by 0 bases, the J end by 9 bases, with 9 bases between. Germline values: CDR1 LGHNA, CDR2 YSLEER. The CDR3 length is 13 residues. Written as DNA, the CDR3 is TGCGCCAGCAGCCAAGACAGGGACATCACCATATATTTT. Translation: CASSQDRDITIYF.

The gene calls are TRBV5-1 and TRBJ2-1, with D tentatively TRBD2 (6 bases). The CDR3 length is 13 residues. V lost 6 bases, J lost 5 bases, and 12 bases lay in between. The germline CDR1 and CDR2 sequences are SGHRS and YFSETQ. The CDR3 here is CASNLASDNEQFF. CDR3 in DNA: TGCGCCAGCAACCTGGCTAGCGACAATGAGCAGTTCTTC.

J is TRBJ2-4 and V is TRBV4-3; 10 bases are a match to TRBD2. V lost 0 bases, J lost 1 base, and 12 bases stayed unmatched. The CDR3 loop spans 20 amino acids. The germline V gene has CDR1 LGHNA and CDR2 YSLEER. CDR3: CASSQDASGRVRRAKNIQYF. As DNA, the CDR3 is TGCGCCAGCAGCCAAGATGCAAGCGGGAGGGTTCGTCGGGCCAAAAACATTCAGTACTTC.

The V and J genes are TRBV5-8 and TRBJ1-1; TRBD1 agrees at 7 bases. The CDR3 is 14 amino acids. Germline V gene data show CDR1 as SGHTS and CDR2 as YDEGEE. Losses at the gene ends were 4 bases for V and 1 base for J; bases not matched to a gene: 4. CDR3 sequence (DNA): TGTGCCAGCAGCGGGGGACAGCGGAACACTGAAGCTTTCTTT. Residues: CASSGGQRNTEAFF.

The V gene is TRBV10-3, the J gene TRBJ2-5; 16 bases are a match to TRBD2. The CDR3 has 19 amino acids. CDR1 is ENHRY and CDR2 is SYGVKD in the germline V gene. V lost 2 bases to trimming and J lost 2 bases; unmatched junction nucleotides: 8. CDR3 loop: CAISEPNGTSGGGQETQYF. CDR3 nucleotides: TGTGCCATCAGTGAGCCTAACGGGACTAGCGGGGGGGGGCAAGAGACCCAGTACTTC.

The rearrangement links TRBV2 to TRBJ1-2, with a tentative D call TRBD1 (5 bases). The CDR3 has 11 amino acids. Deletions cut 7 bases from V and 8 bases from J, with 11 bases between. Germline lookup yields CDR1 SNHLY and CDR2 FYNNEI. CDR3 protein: CASKGMWGYTF. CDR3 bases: TGTGCCAGCAAGGGGATGTGGGGCTACACCTTC.

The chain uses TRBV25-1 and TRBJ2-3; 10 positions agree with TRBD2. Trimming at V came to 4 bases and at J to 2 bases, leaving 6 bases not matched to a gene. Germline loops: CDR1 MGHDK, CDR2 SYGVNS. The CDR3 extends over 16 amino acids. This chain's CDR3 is CASSGTSGGATDTQYF. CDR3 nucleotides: TGTGCCAGCAGTGGGACTAGCGGAGGGGCCACAGATACGCAGTATTTT.

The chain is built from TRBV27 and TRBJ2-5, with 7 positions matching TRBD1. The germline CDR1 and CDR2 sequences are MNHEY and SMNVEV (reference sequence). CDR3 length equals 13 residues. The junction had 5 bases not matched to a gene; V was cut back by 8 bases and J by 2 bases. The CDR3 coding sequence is TGTGCCAGCGGGGGACAGACACAAGAGACCCAGTACTTC. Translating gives CASGGQTQETQYF.

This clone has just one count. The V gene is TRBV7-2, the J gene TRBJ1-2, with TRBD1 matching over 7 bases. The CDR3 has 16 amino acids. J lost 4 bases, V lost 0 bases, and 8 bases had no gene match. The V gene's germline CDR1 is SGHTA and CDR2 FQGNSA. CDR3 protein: CASSLARQGLGYGYTF. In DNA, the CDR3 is TGTGCCAGCAGCTTAGCCCGACAGGGCCTCGGCTATGGCTACACCTTC.

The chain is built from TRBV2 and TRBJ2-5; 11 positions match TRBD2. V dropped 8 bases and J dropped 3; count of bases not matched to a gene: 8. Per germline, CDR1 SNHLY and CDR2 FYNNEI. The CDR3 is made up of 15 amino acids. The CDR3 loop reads CASGPLAGGKETQYF. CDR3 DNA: TGTGCCAGCGGCCCGCTAGCGGGAGGAAAAGAGACCCAGTACTTC.

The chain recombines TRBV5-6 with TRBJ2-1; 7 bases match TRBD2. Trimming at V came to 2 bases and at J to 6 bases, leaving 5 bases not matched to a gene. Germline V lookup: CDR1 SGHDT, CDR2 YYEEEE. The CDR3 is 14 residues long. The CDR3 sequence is CASSFSREGNEQFF. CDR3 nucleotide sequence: TGTGCCAGCAGCTTTTCCAGGGAGGGCAATGAGCAGTTCTTC.

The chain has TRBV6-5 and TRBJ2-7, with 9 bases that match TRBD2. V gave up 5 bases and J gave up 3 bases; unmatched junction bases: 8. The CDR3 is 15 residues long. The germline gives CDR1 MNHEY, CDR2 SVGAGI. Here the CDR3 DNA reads TGTGCCAGCAGTCAAGGGAGGCGGGAGGGCTACGAGCAGTACTTC. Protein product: CASSQGRREGYEQYF.

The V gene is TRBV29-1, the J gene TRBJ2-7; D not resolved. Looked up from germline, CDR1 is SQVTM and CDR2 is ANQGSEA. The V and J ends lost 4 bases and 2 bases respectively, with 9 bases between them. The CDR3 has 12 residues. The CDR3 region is CSVVSATYEQYF. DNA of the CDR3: TGCAGCGTTGTAAGCGCGACCTACGAGCAGTACTTC.

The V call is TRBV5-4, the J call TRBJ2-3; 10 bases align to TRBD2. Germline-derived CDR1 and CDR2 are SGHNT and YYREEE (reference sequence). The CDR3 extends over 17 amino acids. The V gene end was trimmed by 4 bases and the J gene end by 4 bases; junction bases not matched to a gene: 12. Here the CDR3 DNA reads TGTGCCAGCAGCGGGGGGCCTATAGCGGGAGGATCAGATACGCAGTATTTT. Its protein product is CASSGGPIAGGSDTQYF.

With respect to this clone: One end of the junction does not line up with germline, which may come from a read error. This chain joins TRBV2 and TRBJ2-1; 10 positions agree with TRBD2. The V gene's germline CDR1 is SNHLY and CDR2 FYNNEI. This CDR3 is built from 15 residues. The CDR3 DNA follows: TGTGCCAGCAGTGGGGCTAGCGGGAGTTACAATGGGCAGTTCTTC. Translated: CASSGASGSYNGQFF.

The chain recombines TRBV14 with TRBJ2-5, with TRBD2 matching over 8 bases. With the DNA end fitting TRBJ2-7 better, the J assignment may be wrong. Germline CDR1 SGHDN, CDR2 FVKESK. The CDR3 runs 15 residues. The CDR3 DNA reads TGTGCCAGCAGCCAAGAAGCGGGAGACCCCTACGAGCAGTACTTC. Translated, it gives CASSQEAGDPYEQYF.

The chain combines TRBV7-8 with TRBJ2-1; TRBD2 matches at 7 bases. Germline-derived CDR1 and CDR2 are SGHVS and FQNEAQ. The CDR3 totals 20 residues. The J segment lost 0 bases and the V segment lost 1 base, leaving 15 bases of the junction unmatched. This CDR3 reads CASSLGTRRPLRSSYNEQFF. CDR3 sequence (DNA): TGTGCCAGCAGCTTAGGGACTAGACGGCCACTTAGGAGCTCCTACAATGAGCAGTTCTTC.

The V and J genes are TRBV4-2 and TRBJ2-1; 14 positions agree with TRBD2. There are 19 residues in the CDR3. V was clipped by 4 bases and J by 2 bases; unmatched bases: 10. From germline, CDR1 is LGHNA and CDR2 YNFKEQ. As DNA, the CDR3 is TGTGCCAGCAGCCGAGACCGGACTAGCGGGAGGCCTCCCTACAATGAGCAGTTCTTC. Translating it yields CASSRDRTSGRPPYNEQFF.

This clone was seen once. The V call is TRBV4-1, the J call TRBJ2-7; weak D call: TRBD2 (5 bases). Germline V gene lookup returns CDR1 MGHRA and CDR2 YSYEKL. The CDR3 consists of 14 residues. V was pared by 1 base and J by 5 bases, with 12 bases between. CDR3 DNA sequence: TGCGCCAGCAGCCAAGGTCCCCCAGCGGACGAGCAGTACTTC. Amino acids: CASSQGPPADEQYF.

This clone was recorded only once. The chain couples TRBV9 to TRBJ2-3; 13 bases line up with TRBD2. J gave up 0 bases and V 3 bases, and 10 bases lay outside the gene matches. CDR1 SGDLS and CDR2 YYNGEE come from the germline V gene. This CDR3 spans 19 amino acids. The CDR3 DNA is TGTGCCAGCAGCGCGCCGGGACTAGCGGGACGAGGGAGCACAGATACGCAGTATTTT. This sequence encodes CASSAPGLAGRGSTDTQYF.

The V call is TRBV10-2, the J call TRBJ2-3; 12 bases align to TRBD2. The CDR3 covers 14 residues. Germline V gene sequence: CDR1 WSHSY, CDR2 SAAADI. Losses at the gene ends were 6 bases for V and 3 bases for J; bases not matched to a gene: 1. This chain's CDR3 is CASRGTSGTDTQYF. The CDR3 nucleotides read TGCGCCAGCAGAGGGACTAGCGGGACAGATACGCAGTATTTT.

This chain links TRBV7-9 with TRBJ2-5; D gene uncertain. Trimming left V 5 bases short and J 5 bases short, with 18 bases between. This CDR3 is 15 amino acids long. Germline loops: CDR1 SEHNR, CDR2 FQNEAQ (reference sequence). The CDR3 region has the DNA TGTGCCAGCAGCCCAAACGTACTACGAGTGGAGACCCAGTACTTC. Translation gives CASSPNVLRVETQYF.

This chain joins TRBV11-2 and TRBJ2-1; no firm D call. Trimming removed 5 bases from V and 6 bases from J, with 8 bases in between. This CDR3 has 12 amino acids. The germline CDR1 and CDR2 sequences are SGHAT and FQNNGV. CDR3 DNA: TGTGCCAGCAGCCTCGACTCCAATGAGCAGTTCTTC. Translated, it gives CASSLDSNEQFF.

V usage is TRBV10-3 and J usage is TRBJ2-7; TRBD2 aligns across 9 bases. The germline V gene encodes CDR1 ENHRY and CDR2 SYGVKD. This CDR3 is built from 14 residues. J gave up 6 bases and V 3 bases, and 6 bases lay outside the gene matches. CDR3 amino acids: CAISDGLAGSEQYF. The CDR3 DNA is TGTGCCATCAGTGACGGCCTAGCGGGGAGCGAGCAGTACTTC.

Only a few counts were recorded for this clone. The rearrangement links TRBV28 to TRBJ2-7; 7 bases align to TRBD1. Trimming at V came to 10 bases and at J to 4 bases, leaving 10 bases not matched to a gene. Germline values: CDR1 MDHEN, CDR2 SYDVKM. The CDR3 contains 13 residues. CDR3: CATQGEDRYEQYF. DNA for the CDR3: TGTGCCACCCAGGGGGAAGATCGATACGAGCAGTACTTC.

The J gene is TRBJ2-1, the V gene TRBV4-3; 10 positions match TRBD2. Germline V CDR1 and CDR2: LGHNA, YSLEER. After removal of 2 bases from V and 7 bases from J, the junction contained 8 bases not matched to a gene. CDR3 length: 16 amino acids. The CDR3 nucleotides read TGCGCCAGCAGCCAATTCCGTAGCGGGAGGCCGAATGAGCAGTTCTTC. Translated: CASSQFRSGRPNEQFF.

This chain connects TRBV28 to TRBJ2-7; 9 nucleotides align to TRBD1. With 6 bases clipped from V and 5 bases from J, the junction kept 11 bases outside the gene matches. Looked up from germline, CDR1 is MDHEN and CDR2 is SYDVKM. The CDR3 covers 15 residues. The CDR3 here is CASRSRQGGTHEQYF. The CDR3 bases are TGTGCCAGCAGATCCAGACAGGGGGGCACCCACGAGCAGTACTTC.

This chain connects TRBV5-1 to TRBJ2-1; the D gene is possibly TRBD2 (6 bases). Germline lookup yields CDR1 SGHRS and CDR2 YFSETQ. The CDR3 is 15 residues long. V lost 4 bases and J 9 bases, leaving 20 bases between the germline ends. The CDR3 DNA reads TGCGCCAGCAGCACCAACCCGACTAGGGGCGGTGAGCAGTTCTTC. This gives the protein CASSTNPTRGGEQFF.

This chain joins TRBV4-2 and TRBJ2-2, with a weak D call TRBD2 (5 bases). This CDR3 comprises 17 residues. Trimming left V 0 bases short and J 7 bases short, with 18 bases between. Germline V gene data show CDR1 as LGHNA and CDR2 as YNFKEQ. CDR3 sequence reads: CASSQDLETSFNGELFF. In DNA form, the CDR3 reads TGTGCCAGCAGCCAAGATCTTGAAACTAGTTTTAACGGGGAGCTGTTTTTT.